Below are 3 T cell receptor beta chains sequenced from a single sample in a study of cytomegalovirus exposure and HLA in healthy donors (dated by TCRdb to the late 2010s). The library was prepared using the immunoSEQ multiplex PCR assay. A mixture of 60 forward primers for TCR Vbeta segments and 13 reverse primers for TCR Jbeta segments was used in the multiplex PCR. Sourced from immuneACCESS, this table was stored by TCRdb with only in-frame sequences that have V and J called. A share of the clones is absent; for the studies checked, an unresolved V gene accounts for under half, and the remainder has no known explanation. A total of 99,000 or so clones appear in this sample, over 65% of them only once. In total, the top ten clones hold approximately 8.2% of the sample. The sample taken for sequencing was PBMCs. All receptors come from a man aged 40-49 years in good health and CMV-seropositive.

The sample holds one count of this clone. This CDR3 is CSAGQGGTEAFF. DNA for the CDR3: TGCAGCGCGGGACAGGGGGGAACTGAAGCTTTCTTT. The chain links TRBV29-1 to TRBJ1-1; TRBD1 aligns across 11 bases. This CDR3 has 12 amino acids. V shed 7 bases, J shed 5 bases, and the junction held 3 bases outside the gene matches. Germline V gene sequence: CDR1 SQVTM, CDR2 ANQGSEA.

The chain has TRBV7-9 and TRBJ1-4, with 7 positions matching TRBD1. This CDR3 is built from 15 residues. CDR1 SEHNR and CDR2 FQNEAQ come from the germline V gene (reference sequence). V lost 4 bases, J lost 5 bases, and 7 bases stayed unmatched. In nucleotides, the CDR3 is TGTGCCAGCAGCTCCGGGGACAGCTGGAATGAAAAACTGTTTTTT. Translated, it gives CASSSGDSWNEKLFF.

CDR3 in DNA: TGTGCCAGCCTCGACCCGGGCAGGGGGTTCGAGCAGTACTTC. Its protein product is CASLDPGRGFEQYF. The V gene is TRBV28, the J gene TRBJ2-7, with 7 bases that match TRBD1. The CDR3 runs to 14 residues. V shed 8 bases and J 6 bases; nucleotides not matched to a gene: 13. CDR1 MDHEN and CDR2 SYDVKM come from the germline V gene.